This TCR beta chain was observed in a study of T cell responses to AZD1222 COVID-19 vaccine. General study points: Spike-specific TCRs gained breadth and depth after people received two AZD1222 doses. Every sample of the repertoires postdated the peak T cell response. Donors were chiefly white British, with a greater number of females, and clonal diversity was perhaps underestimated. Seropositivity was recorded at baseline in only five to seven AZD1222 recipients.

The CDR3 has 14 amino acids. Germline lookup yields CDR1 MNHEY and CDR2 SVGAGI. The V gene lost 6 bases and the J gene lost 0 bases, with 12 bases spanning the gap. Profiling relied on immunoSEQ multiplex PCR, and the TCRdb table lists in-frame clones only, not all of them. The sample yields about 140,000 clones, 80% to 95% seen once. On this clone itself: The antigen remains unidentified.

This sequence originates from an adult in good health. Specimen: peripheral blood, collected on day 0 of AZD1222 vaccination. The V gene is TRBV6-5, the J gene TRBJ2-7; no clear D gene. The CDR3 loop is CASRAGQPSYEQYF. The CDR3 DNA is TGTGCCAGCAGGGCAGGTCAACCCTCCTACGAGCAGTACTTC.